Shown below are 22 T cell receptor beta chains from a single sample sequenced in a study of cytomegalovirus exposure and HLA in healthy donors. Clones were sequenced by immunoSEQ multiplex PCR, and TCRdb holds only the in-frame ones, with some missing. The data contain about 240,000 clones, around 88% of them singletons. The sequencing sample was made of PBMCs. These receptors were taken from a woman under 40 in good health and CMV-seropositive.

The chain joins TRBV25-1 to TRBJ1-4; no clear D gene. Germline CDR1 is MGHDK and CDR2 is SYGVNS. CDR3 length: 13 residues. Trimming removed 1 base from V and 14 bases from J, with 14 bases in between. The CDR3 DNA reads as TGTGCCAGCAGTGAATTCGGGTTGCCGGCTCTGTTTTTT. This encodes CASSEFGLPALFF.

This clone was recorded only once. The chain carries TRBV7-8 and TRBJ1-2; D is undetermined. The CDR3 length is 15 residues. V lost 1 base, J lost 8 bases, and 17 bases lay in between. Germline CDR1 SGHVS, CDR2 FQNEAQ. The CDR3 coding sequence is TGTGCCAGCAGCTTAGATCCAGGAACAATTGCGGGCTACACCTTC. Protein product: CASSLDPGTIAGYTF.

The chain employs TRBV7-3 and TRBJ2-2; D is possibly TRBD1 (6 bases). The germline V gene has CDR1 SGHTA and CDR2 FQGTGA. The CDR3 sequence is 16 residues long. Trimming stripped 5 bases from V and 6 bases from J, with 19 bases between. The CDR3 DNA reads as TGTGCCAGCAGCCTTCGGTTGGGGACACGCGCCGGGGAGCTGTTTTTT. Its protein product is CASSLRLGTRAGELFF.

The rearrangement links TRBV29-1 to TRBJ2-1; D might be TRBD2 (7 bases). Deletions cut 5 bases from V and 8 bases from J, with 19 bases between. The CDR3 runs 14 residues. Germline V CDR1 and CDR2: SQVTM, ANQGSEA. Here the CDR3 reads CSVTDGGAEDEQFF. The CDR3 DNA reads as TGCAGCGTTACCGATGGGGGGGCTGAGGATGAGCAGTTCTTC.

This chain links TRBV28 with TRBJ2-1; 9 positions match TRBD2. Trimming removed 6 bases from V and 7 bases from J; junction bases left unmatched: 7. The CDR3 is made up of 14 amino acids. Germline V CDR1 and CDR2: MDHEN, SYDVKM. This chain's CDR3 is CASRTSGLYNEQFF. The CDR3 coding sequence is TGTGCCAGCAGGACTAGCGGACTTTATAATGAGCAGTTCTTC.

The rearrangement links TRBV2 to TRBJ2-1; 15 bases match TRBD2. The V gene end was trimmed by 4 bases and the J gene end by 7 bases; junction bases not matched to a gene: 11. Germline loops: CDR1 SNHLY, CDR2 FYNNEI. CDR3 length equals 18 residues. CDR3 sequence: CASSVKGLAGGDSNEQFF. The CDR3 DNA sequence: TGTGCCAGCAGTGTCAAAGGACTAGCGGGAGGGGATAGTAATGAGCAGTTCTTC.

In this sample, this clone turned up once. In nucleotides, the CDR3 is TGTGCCAGCAGCGTAACCGGGGCGGGAGGTGGGAATGAGCAGTTCTTC. It encodes CASSVTGAGGGNEQFF. The chain links TRBV27 to TRBJ2-1, with 8 bases fitting TRBD2. The CDR3 is 16 amino acids. After removal of 6 bases from V and 7 bases from J, the junction contained 14 bases not matched to a gene. Germline V lookup: CDR1 MNHEY, CDR2 SMNVEV (reference sequence).

This chain joins TRBV5-5 and TRBJ1-5; D may be TRBD1 (6 bases). The CDR3 length is 14 residues. The ends were cut back, 1 base at V and 5 bases at J, with 10 bases in the middle. Germline V lookup: CDR1 SGHKS, CDR2 YYEKEE (reference sequence). This CDR3 reads CASSLSRGDQPQHF. The DNA of the CDR3 is TGTGCCAGCAGCTTGAGCAGGGGAGATCAGCCCCAGCATTTT.

The rearrangement uses TRBV6-1 and TRBJ1-4; a possible D gene is TRBD1 (6 bases). The CDR3 runs to 14 residues. Trimming removed 7 bases at V and 1 base at J, with 10 bases between. Per germline, CDR1 MNHNS and CDR2 SASEGT. The CDR3 loop reads CASTKQGTNEKLFF. CDR3 in DNA: TGTGCCAGCACCAAACAGGGAACTAATGAAAAACTGTTTTTT.

CDR3 loop: CASSEAVAGQSNQPQHF. In DNA form, the CDR3 reads TGTGCCAGCAGTGAAGCGGTGGCGGGACAGAGCAATCAGCCCCAGCATTTT. The chain couples TRBV2 to TRBJ1-5; TRBD1 matches at 7 bases. The CDR3 runs to 17 residues. Looked up from germline, CDR1 is SNHLY and CDR2 is FYNNEI. V trimming: 0 bases; J trimming: 1 base; junction bases outside the gene matches: 6.

CDR3 region: CASSLERVAYEQYF. The DNA for the CDR3 is TGTGCCAGCAGCTTAGAGCGGGTGGCCTACGAGCAGTACTTC. The V call is TRBV7-2, the J call TRBJ2-7, with D maybe TRBD2 (6 bases). Looked up from germline, CDR1 is SGHTA and CDR2 is FQGNSA. Trimming removed 1 base at V and 2 bases at J, with 9 bases between. CDR3 size: 14 residues.

The chain carries TRBV27 and TRBJ2-7; 16 nucleotides match TRBD2. CDR1 and CDR2 (germline): MNHEY, SMNVEV (reference sequence). The CDR3 loop spans 18 amino acids. J was trimmed by 0 bases and V by 4 bases; bases with no gene match: 6. The CDR3 here is CASSSPGLAGGPSYEQYF. Here the CDR3 DNA reads TGTGCCAGCAGTTCACCGGGACTAGCGGGAGGGCCCTCCTACGAGCAGTACTTC.

The J gene is TRBJ2-1, the V gene TRBV25-1, with 9 bases matching TRBD1. The CDR3 spans 15 residues. From germline, CDR1 is MGHDK and CDR2 SYGVNS. V was pared by 4 bases and J by 9 bases, with 10 bases of the junction left unmatched. The CDR3 nucleotides read TGTGCCAGCAGTGTCCCCGGGACAGGGCGGGGTGAGCAGTTCTTC. The encoded protein is CASSVPGTGRGEQFF. The full variable domain, with the rest looked up from reference TRBV25-1 and TRBJ2-1, is EADIYQTPRYLVIGTGKKITLECSQTMGHDKMYWYQQDPGMELHLIHYSYGVNSTEKGDLSSESTVSRIRTEHFPLTLESARPSHTSQYLCASSVPGTGRGEQFFGPGTRLTVL.

The rearrangement joins TRBV19 to TRBJ1-3; possible D gene TRBD1, 6 bases. The germline V and J ends were trimmed by 6 bases and 3 bases, with 15 bases remaining between them. The CDR3 length is 15 residues. Germline V gene sequence: CDR1 LNHDA, CDR2 SQIVND (reference sequence). The CDR3: CASRPPLTGGNTIYF. Written as DNA, the CDR3 is TGTGCCAGTAGACCCCCGCTGACAGGTGGAAACACCATATATTTT.

The CDR3 nucleotides read TGCGCCAGCAGCTTATGGACTAGCGGGGGGATAGATACGCAGTATTTT. Amino acids: CASSLWTSGGIDTQYF. The chain has TRBV5-1 and TRBJ2-3; 14 bases are shared with TRBD2. The germline CDR1 and CDR2 sequences are SGHRS and YFSETQ. The CDR3 loop spans 16 amino acids. Trimming removed 2 bases from V and 5 bases from J; junction bases left unmatched: 4.

The V and J genes are TRBV12-5 and TRBJ2-5; 8 bases line up with TRBD2. The germline V gene has CDR1 LGHNT and CDR2 FRNRAP. This CDR3 is 13 amino acids long. After removal of 7 bases from V and 5 bases from J, the junction contained 6 bases not matched to a gene. As DNA, the CDR3 is TGTGCTAGTGTCATTAGCGGGATGGAGACCCAGTACTTC. Translated, it gives CASVISGMETQYF.

The chain has TRBV27 and TRBJ2-7; 8 bases agree with TRBD1. The CDR3 spans 15 residues. V shed 4 bases and J 0 bases; nucleotides not matched to a gene: 5. From germline, CDR1 is MNHEY and CDR2 SMNVEV (reference sequence). This CDR3 reads CASSYSGQGSYEQYF. CDR3 nucleotide sequence: TGTGCCAGCAGTTATAGCGGACAGGGCTCCTACGAGCAGTACTTC.

This chain joins TRBV28 and TRBJ2-7, with 7 positions matching TRBD1. Trimming removed 5 bases from V and 2 bases from J; junction bases left unmatched: 9. The germline V gene encodes CDR1 MDHEN and CDR2 SYDVKM. CDR3 length: 15 residues. The CDR3 nucleotides read TGTGCCAGCAGTCTCCCAGGGGGTTCCACCTACGAGCAGTACTTC. Its protein is CASSLPGGSTYEQYF. Complete variable domain (other parts from reference TRBV28 and TRBJ2-7): DVKVTQSSRYLVKRTGEKVFLECVQDMDHENMFWYRQDPGLGLRLIYFSYDVKMKEKGDIPEGYSVSREKKERFSLILESASTNQTSMYLCASSLPGGSTYEQYFGPGTRLTVT.

V is TRBV7-9 and J is TRBJ2-7, with D possibly matching TRBD1 (6 bases). V gave up 2 bases and J gave up 5 bases, with 19 bases separating them. Germline loops: CDR1 SEHNR, CDR2 FQNEAQ (reference sequence). CDR3 length: 16 amino acids. CDR3 amino acids: CASSLPLGTLDDEQYF. The CDR3 nucleotides are TGTGCCAGCAGCTTACCGCTCGGGACACTGGACGACGAGCAGTACTTC.

This clone appeared a few times. J is TRBJ2-3 and V is TRBV19, with TRBD1 matching 8 bases. The germline V gene has CDR1 LNHDA and CDR2 SQIVND (reference sequence). The CDR3 length is 14 residues. After removal of 6 bases from V and 2 bases from J, the junction contained 4 bases not matched to a gene. In DNA form, the CDR3 reads TGTGCCAGTAGGGGGGACAGGAACACAGATACGCAGTATTTT. This sequence encodes CASRGDRNTDTQYF.

The chain is built from TRBV5-4 and TRBJ2-7; D may be TRBD1 (8 bases). From germline, CDR1 is SGHNT and CDR2 YYREEE (reference sequence). CDR3 size: 15 residues. Trimming took off 3 bases at V and 3 bases at J, with 16 bases between the two ends. The CDR3 region is CASSWGGQEGYEQYF. The CDR3 DNA is TGTGCCAGCAGCTGGGGGGGACAGGAGGGCTACGAGCAGTACTTC.

This clone has just a few counts. The chain joins TRBV19 to TRBJ1-2; 7 bases map to TRBD1. The V segment lost 4 bases and the J segment 8 bases; nucleotides outside the gene matches: 7. The V gene's germline CDR1 is LNHDA and CDR2 SQIVND (reference sequence). This CDR3 comprises 13 residues. Written as DNA, the CDR3 is TGTGCCAGTAGTAGTCGACAGGGCGGGGGCTACACCTTC. Protein product: CASSSRQGGGYTF.